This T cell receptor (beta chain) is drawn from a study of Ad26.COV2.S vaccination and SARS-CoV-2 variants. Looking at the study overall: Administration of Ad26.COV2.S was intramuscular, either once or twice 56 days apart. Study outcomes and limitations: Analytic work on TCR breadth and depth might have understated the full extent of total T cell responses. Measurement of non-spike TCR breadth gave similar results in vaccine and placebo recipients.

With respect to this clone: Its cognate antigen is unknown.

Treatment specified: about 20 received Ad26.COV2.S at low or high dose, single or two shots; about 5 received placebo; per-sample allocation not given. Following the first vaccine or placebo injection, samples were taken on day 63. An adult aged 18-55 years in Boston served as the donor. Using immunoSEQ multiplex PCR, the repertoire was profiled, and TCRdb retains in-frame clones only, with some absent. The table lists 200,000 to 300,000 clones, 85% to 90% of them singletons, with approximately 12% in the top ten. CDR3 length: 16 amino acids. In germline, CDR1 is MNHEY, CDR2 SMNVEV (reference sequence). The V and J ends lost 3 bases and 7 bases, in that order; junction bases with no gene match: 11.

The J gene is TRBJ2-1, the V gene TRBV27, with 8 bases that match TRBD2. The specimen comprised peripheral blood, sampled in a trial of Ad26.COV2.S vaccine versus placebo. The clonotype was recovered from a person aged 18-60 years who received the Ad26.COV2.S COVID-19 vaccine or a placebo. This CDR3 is CASSFVTSAGSNEQFF. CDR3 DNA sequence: TGTGCCAGCAGTTTTGTGACTAGCGCGGGCTCGAATGAGCAGTTCTTC.